These T cell receptor beta chains were read from a single sample in a study of early T cells in non-severe SARS-CoV-2 infection. TCRdb itself ran the 5' RACE reads through MiXCR, one entry per CDR3 protein. The table records 34,000 or so distinct CDR3 sequences, 8% to 9.5% of them present only once. Sequences were obtained from whole blood. These receptors all come from an adult who was a healthcare worker with PCR-confirmed SARS-CoV-2 infection or an uninfected control (not recorded which). Both conserved end residues are trimmed from each CDR3.

>TRBV9|TRBJ1-1
ASSVGDRLNTEAF
>TRBV9|TRBJ1-2
ASSVLGANYGYT
>TRBV30|TRBJ1-2
AWSPVRGAPHGYT
>TRBV19|TRBJ2-7
ASSSLEGSYEQY
>TRBV2|TRBJ2-3
ASSDVAGEDDTQY
>TRBV9|TRBJ2-1
ASGGMSNEQF
>TRBV7-9|TRBJ2-2
ASSFGTSINTGELF
>TRBV7-2|TRBJ2-4
ASSLEVGNIQY
>TRBV11-2|TRBJ1-4
ASSVAGTSARVYEKLF
>TRBV29-1|TRBJ2-7
SVEDDGKGQY
>TRBV29-1|TRBJ2-3
SVRQGDTQY
>TRBV7-8|TRBJ2-3
ASSSQPGLLTDTQY